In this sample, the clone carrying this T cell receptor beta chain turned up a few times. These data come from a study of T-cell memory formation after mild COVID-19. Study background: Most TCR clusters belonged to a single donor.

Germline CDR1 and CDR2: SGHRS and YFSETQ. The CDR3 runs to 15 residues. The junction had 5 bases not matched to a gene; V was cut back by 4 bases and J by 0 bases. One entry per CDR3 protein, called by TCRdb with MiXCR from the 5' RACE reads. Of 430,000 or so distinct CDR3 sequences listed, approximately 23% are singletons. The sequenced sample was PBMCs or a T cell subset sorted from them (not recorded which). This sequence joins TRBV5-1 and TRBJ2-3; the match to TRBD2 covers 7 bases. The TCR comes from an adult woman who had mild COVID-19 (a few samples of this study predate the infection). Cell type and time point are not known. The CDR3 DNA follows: TGCGCCAGCAGCCCCGGGGGGACGAGCACAGATACGCAGTATTTT. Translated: CASSPGGTSTDTQYF.